These 4 T cell receptor beta chains originate from one sample sequenced in a study of OX40 agonist ivuxolimab in advanced cancers. The table came from immunoSEQ multiplex PCR; TCRdb's copy has only in-frame clones and leaves some out. Among about 45,000 clones, around 85% were seen once, and the ten largest hold 0.38%. This specimen consisted of CD4+ or CD8+ T cells sorted from blood, obtained in a trial of the OX40 agonist ivuxolimab. The receptor set was obtained from an adult with an advanced solid tumor such as melanoma, head and neck, liver or kidney cancer.

The J gene is TRBJ2-1, the V gene TRBV28, with TRBD2 matching 10 bases. Germline CDR1 reads MDHEN; CDR2 reads SYDVKM. The CDR3 has 16 residues. Trimming took 8 bases from V and 0 from J; bases not matched to a gene: 7. The CDR3 loop is CASRTSGASSYNEQFF. For the CDR3, the DNA is TGTGCCAGCCGGACTAGCGGAGCAAGCTCCTACAATGAGCAGTTCTTC.

This clone was counted only a few times. This chain connects TRBV2 to TRBJ2-3; D perhaps matches TRBD1 (6 bases). Trimming left V 2 bases short and J 1 base short, with 10 bases between. Germline V gene sequence: CDR1 SNHLY, CDR2 FYNNEI. The CDR3 covers 15 residues. The CDR3: CASSEQGMGTDTQYF. The CDR3 region has the DNA TGTGCCAGCAGTGAACAGGGGATGGGCACAGATACGCAGTATTTT.

The V and J genes are TRBV10-2 and TRBJ2-7; no clear D gene. CDR1 and CDR2 (germline): WSHSY, SAAADI. V was cut by 5 bases and J by 2 bases, with 4 bases left in between. The CDR3 totals 11 residues. In DNA, the CDR3 is TGCGCCAGCAGTTTGACCTACGAGCAGTACTTC. Amino acids: CASSLTYEQYF.

CDR3: CATLDPQIDTQYF. Written as DNA, the CDR3 is TGTGCCACCTTAGACCCGCAGATAGATACGCAGTATTTT. The genes are TRBV2 and TRBJ2-3; D unresolved. V was trimmed by 10 bases and J by 5 bases, leaving 16 bases between them. Germline CDR1 SNHLY, CDR2 FYNNEI. The CDR3 totals 13 residues.